Listed here are 25 T cell receptor beta chains from one sample, sequenced in a study of CD8+CD57+ T cells in acquired aplastic anemia. The study profiled TCR beta VDJ and CDR3 using genomic DNA as template. TCRdb recomputed calls from the reads with MiXCR, one row per CDR3 protein. Of under 350,000 distinct CDR3 sequences in the sample, about 56% were seen once. Sequences were obtained from sorted CD4+, CD8+, or CD8+CD57+ T cells (not recorded which) from PBMCs. The receptors were sampled from a human donor with severe aplastic anemia or a healthy control (not recorded which).

CDR3 loop: CASSPGKGGETQYF. The DNA for the CDR3 is TGTGCCAGCAGCCCCGGGAAGGGCGGGGAGACCCAGTACTTC. The chain couples TRBV7-9 to TRBJ2-5, with D perhaps matching TRBD2 (5 bases). Trimming removed 5 bases at V and 5 bases at J, with 15 bases between. Germline V gene lookup returns CDR1 SEHNR and CDR2 FQNEAQ (reference sequence). The length of the CDR3 is 14 residues.

This chain uses TRBV7-8 with TRBJ1-6; D is ambiguous. CDR3 length equals 14 residues. CDR1 SGHVS and CDR2 FQNEAQ come from the germline V gene. V gave up 1 base and J gave up 5 bases, with 6 bases separating them. CDR3 nucleotides: TGTGCCAGCAGCTTAGTGCTGAATAATTCACCCCTCCACTTT. Translating it yields CASSLVLNNSPLHF.

The V call is TRBV7-2, the J call TRBJ2-6; 9 bases agree with TRBD1. CDR1 and CDR2 from the germline V gene are SGHTA and FQGNSA. There are 18 residues in the CDR3. Trimming removed 3 bases from V and 9 bases from J; junction bases left unmatched: 15. For the CDR3, the DNA is TGTGCCAGCAGCTTCCCCGGGACAGGGAGGATTGAGGTCAACGTCCTGACTTTC. Translating it yields CASSFPGTGRIEVNVLTF.

The J gene is TRBJ2-7, the V gene TRBV5-1, with 11 bases aligning to TRBD2. CDR3 size: 15 residues. V lost 4 bases to trimming and J lost 4 bases; unmatched junction nucleotides: 7. Germline lookup yields CDR1 SGHRS and CDR2 YFSETQ. CDR3 sequence reads: CASSQPGLAEYEQYF. In DNA form, the CDR3 reads TGCGCCAGCAGCCAACCGGGACTAGCGGAATACGAGCAGTACTTC.

J is TRBJ2-1 and V is TRBV15, with 8 bases that match TRBD1. In germline, CDR1 is LNHNV, CDR2 YYDKDF (reference sequence). After removal of 0 bases from V and 2 bases from J, the junction contained 9 bases not matched to a gene. This CDR3 comprises 18 residues. In DNA, the CDR3 is TGTGCCACCAGCAGAGACGGACAGGGCATTAACGCCTACAATGAGCAGTTCTTC. Amino acids: CATSRDGQGINAYNEQFF.

The gene calls are TRBV7-6 and TRBJ1-2; 9 bases are shared with TRBD1. CDR3 length equals 14 residues. Germline CDR1 SGHVS, CDR2 FNYEAQ. V was clipped by 5 bases and J by 3 bases; unmatched bases: 4. The CDR3 DNA sequence: TGTGCCAGCAGCCCACGGGACAGGGACTATGGCTACACCTTC. This translates into CASSPRDRDYGYTF.

This clonotype was recorded a few times. The chain recombines TRBV24-1 with TRBJ2-6; no definite D call. The CDR3 spans 15 residues. V lost 4 bases to trimming and J lost 1 base, with 7 bases between them. Germline V gives CDR1 KGHDR, CDR2 SFDVKD. As DNA, the CDR3 is TGTGCCACCAGTGACCGGCTTTCTGGGGCCAACGTCCTGACTTTC. Encoded protein: CATSDRLSGANVLTF.

This clonotype was found once. This chain connects TRBV19 to TRBJ2-7, with 8 nucleotides matching TRBD1. The germline V gene encodes CDR1 LNHDA and CDR2 SQIVND (reference sequence). The CDR3 totals 15 residues. The junction had 12 bases not matched to a gene; V was cut back by 6 bases and J by 5 bases. The CDR3 nucleotides read TGTGCCAGTAGCCTCGCCTGGACAGGGAAAAACGAGCAGTACTTC. It specifies CASSLAWTGKNEQYF.

This chain uses TRBV19 with TRBJ1-5; 7 bases agree with TRBD1. The germline V gene encodes CDR1 LNHDA and CDR2 SQIVND (reference sequence). The junction had 3 bases not matched to a gene; V was cut back by 7 bases and J by 3 bases. This CDR3 is 13 amino acids long. The CDR3 sequence is CASKQGNNQPQHF. CDR3 nucleotide sequence: TGTGCCAGTAAACAGGGGAACAATCAGCCCCAGCATTTT.

The rearrangement joins TRBV4-2 to TRBJ2-5; D gene uncertain. The germline V gene encodes CDR1 LGHNA and CDR2 YNFKEQ. This CDR3 region has 15 residues. The germline V and J ends were trimmed by 1 base and 0 bases, with 9 bases remaining between them. The CDR3 nucleotides are TGTGCCAGCAGCCAAGGCCCGGAGTACCAAGAGACCCAGTACTTC. Residues: CASSQGPEYQETQYF.

The V call is TRBV7-7, the J call TRBJ1-6; 9 bases map to TRBD1. In germline, CDR1 is SSHAT, CDR2 FNYEAQ (reference sequence). The CDR3 has 19 amino acids. V lost 5 bases and J lost 2; bases outside the gene matches: 13. The CDR3 DNA sequence: TGTGCCAGCAGCCAGCGGGACAGGGTGGAGATCGCCTATAATTCACCCCTCCACTTT. Its protein product is CASSQRDRVEIAYNSPLHF.

J is TRBJ2-7 and V is TRBV7-9; D unclear. Germline lookup yields CDR1 SEHNR and CDR2 FQNEAQ (reference sequence). The ends were cut back, 5 bases at V and 2 bases at J, with 10 bases in the middle. The CDR3 spans 13 residues. The CDR3 nucleotides read TGTGCCAGCAGCCCTACGACCACCTACGAGCAGTACTTC. Its translation: CASSPTTTYEQYF.

V and J are TRBV7-9 and TRBJ1-3; D uncertain. V shed 4 bases and J shed 2 bases, with 9 bases lying between them. Per the germline V gene, CDR1 is SEHNR and CDR2 is FQNEAQ (reference sequence). The CDR3 contains 14 residues. CDR3 in DNA: TGTGCCAGCAGCTCGGACTGGGCTGGAAACACCATATATTTT. Translated: CASSSDWAGNTIYF.

The chain uses TRBV7-9 and TRBJ1-3; D uncertain. The CDR3 has 11 amino acids. The ends were cut back, 10 bases at V and 3 bases at J, with 7 bases in the middle. The germline CDR1 and CDR2 sequences are SEHNR and FQNEAQ (reference sequence). The chain's CDR3 is CANGFGNTIYF. DNA of the CDR3: TGTGCCAACGGCTTTGGAAACACCATATATTTT.

The CDR3 nucleotides are TGTGCCAGCAGCCAAGAGGGCCGCGAGCTGTTTTTT. Residues: CASSQEGRELFF. The chain employs TRBV7-2 and TRBJ2-2; possible D gene TRBD2, 5 bases. V shed 5 bases and J shed 11 bases, with 12 bases lying between them. There are 12 residues in the CDR3. In germline, CDR1 is SGHTA, CDR2 FQGNSA.

With regard to this clonotype: A junction boundary mismatches the germline segment, possibly from a read error. The CDR3, as DNA: TGTGCCAGCAGTTACTTACTAGCGGGGGCTGACTCGATCTTC. Translation: CASSYLLAGADSIF. This chain joins TRBV6-1 and TRBJ2-1; 11 bases map to TRBD2. In germline, CDR1 is MNHNS, CDR2 SASEGT. The CDR3 sequence is 14 residues long.

V gene TRBV19 combines with J gene TRBJ2-2; no clear D gene. V gave up 6 bases and J gave up 0 bases, with 11 bases separating them. Per germline, CDR1 LNHDA and CDR2 SQIVND (reference sequence). This CDR3 has 15 amino acids. The DNA for the CDR3 is TGTGCCAGTAGGTTCGGCGGACCGAACACCGGGGAGCTGTTTTTT. Protein product: CASRFGGPNTGELFF.

V is TRBV2 and J is TRBJ2-1; D may be TRBD1 or TRBD2 (5 bases each). The ends were cut back, 4 bases at V and 8 bases at J, with 15 bases in the middle. This CDR3 region has 14 residues. Germline V gene sequence: CDR1 SNHLY, CDR2 FYNNEI. CDR3 nucleotide sequence: TGTGCCAGCAGTGTATTTGCAGGGACGGATGAGCAGTTCTTC. Amino acids: CASSVFAGTDEQFF.

This chain joins TRBV7-9 and TRBJ2-5, with 8 bases fitting TRBD1. CDR1 and CDR2 from the germline V gene are SEHNR and FQNEAQ (reference sequence). This CDR3 is built from 14 residues. V shed 6 bases, J shed 4 bases, and the junction held 7 bases outside the gene matches. The DNA for the CDR3 is TGTGCCAGCAGTCGACAGGGGCGAGGAGAGACCCAGTACTTC. Translating it yields CASSRQGRGETQYF.

The V call is TRBV10-3, the J call TRBJ2-5; D call uncertain. The CDR3 is 12 residues long. The germline gives CDR1 ENHRY, CDR2 SYGVKD. The V and J ends lost 10 bases and 3 bases respectively, with 12 bases between them. For the CDR3, the DNA is TGTGCCAGCTCGTTTGCAAAAGAGACCCAGTACTTC. Its protein is CASSFAKETQYF.

The table lists this clonotype with a few counts. This chain uses TRBV6-5 with TRBJ2-5, with D perhaps TRBD1 or TRBD2 (6 bases each). V was cut by 0 bases and J by 5 bases, with 13 bases left in between. Germline lookup yields CDR1 MNHEY and CDR2 SVGAGI. The CDR3 runs 15 residues. For the CDR3, the DNA is TGTGCCAGCAGTTACTCGGGGGGCGGCCGGGAGACCCAGTACTTC. This translates into CASSYSGGGRETQYF.

This clonotype showed up many times. The chain employs TRBV6-5 and TRBJ2-7; tentatively, D is TRBD1 (5 bases). The CDR3 runs to 16 residues. Deletions cut 6 bases from V and 2 bases from J, with 20 bases between. CDR1 is MNHEY, CDR2 SVGAGI, per germline. CDR3 loop: CASSRTAPGSPYEQYF. DNA for the CDR3: TGTGCCAGCAGCCGTACGGCGCCAGGGTCTCCCTACGAGCAGTACTTC.

This clonotype was seen at least ten times. The chain's CDR3 is CASSPDRGGMNTEAFF. The CDR3 coding sequence is TGTGCCAGCAGCCCCGACAGGGGGGGGATGAACACTGAAGCTTTCTTT. The chain employs TRBV7-2 and TRBJ1-1; TRBD1 matches 9 bases. The junction had 7 bases not matched to a gene; V was cut back by 5 bases and J by 0 bases. Looked up from germline, CDR1 is SGHTA and CDR2 is FQGNSA. The CDR3 covers 16 residues.

This clonotype was counted many times. The rearrangement links TRBV7-9 to TRBJ1-6; maybe TRBD1 (6 bases). Trimming shortened V by 5 bases and J by 1 base, and 12 bases separated the two germline ends. Germline lookup yields CDR1 SEHNR and CDR2 FQNEAQ (reference sequence). This CDR3 contains 16 residues. CDR3 DNA sequence: TGTGCCAGCAGCACAGGGATTGGGTCCTATAATTCACCCCTCCACTTT. Translation: CASSTGIGSYNSPLHF.

This clonotype has a single count. The chain uses TRBV7-6 and TRBJ2-3, with D possibly called TRBD1 or TRBD2 (5 bases each). V was shortened by 2 bases and J by 6 bases, with 18 bases between the two germline ends. The CDR3 consists of 16 residues. The germline CDR1 and CDR2 sequences are SGHVS and FNYEAQ. The CDR3 DNA reads TGTGCCAGCAGCTTAAAGGCTACCCGAGGGGTGGATACGCAGTATTTT. It is translated as CASSLKATRGVDTQYF.